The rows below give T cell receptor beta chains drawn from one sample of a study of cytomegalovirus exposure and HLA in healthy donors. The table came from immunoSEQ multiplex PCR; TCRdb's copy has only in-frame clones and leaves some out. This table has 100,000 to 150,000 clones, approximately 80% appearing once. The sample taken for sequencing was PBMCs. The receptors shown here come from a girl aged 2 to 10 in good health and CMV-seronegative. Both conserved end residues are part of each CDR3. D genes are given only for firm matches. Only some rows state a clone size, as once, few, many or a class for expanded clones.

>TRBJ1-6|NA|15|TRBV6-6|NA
TGTGCCAGCAGTTACTCAATCCGGGGTAATTCACCCCTCCACTTT
CASSYSIRGNSPLHF
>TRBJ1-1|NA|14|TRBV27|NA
TGTGCCAGCAGTACTCAAGACAGGTGGACTGAAGCTTTCTTT
CASSTQDRWTEAFF
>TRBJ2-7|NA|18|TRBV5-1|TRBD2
TGCGCCAGCAGCTTGTACAAACTAACCCGGGACTACTGGTACGAGCAGTACTTC
CASSLYKLTRDYWYEQYF
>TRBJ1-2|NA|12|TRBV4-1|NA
TGCGCCAGCAGCCAACAGGGGTTTGGCTACACCTTC
CASSQQGFGYTF
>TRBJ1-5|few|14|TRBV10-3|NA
TGTGCCATCAGTGACGGGGTCGGGTCTCAGCCCCAGCATTTT
CAISDGVGSQPQHF
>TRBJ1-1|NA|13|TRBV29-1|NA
TGCAGCGCGTACCGGGACAAGAACACTGAAGCTTTCTTT
CSAYRDKNTEAFF
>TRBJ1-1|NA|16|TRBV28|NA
TGTGCCAGCAGTTTAGGCGGGGGGCAGAAGAGAACTGAAGCTTTCTTT
CASSLGGGQKRTEAFF
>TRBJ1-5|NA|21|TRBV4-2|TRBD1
TGTGCCAGCAGCCAAGAAGCGGGGGTTTACAGGGGGCTTCGGGGCAATCAGCCCCAGCATTTT
CASSQEAGVYRGLRGNQPQHF
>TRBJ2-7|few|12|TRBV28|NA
TGTGCCAGCAGTTTGATAGCCTACGAGCAGTACTTC
CASSLIAYEQYF
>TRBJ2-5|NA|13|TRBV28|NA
TGTGCCAGCAGTTCGCGGGGAGAGGAGACCCAGTACTTC
CASSSRGEETQYF
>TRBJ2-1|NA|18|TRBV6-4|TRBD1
TGTGCCAGCAGTGACTTCCCCGGGACAGGGGGTTCCTACAATGAGCAGTTCTTC
CASSDFPGTGGSYNEQFF
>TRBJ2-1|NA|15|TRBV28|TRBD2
TGTGCCAGCAGCCGCGGGGGACTACCCTACAATGAGCAGTTCTTC
CASSRGGLPYNEQFF
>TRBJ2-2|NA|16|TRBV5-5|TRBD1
TGTGCCAGCAGCTCCCGGACAGGGGCGAACACCGGGGAGCTGTTTTTT
CASSSRTGANTGELFF
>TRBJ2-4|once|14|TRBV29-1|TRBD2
TGCAGCGCTCAAAGCGGGGCAGCATGGAACATTCAGTACTTC
CSAQSGAAWNIQYF
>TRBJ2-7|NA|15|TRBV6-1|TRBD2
TGTGCCAGCAGTGAAGAAGGACTAGCGGGAGGCGAGCAGTACTTC
CASSEEGLAGGEQYF
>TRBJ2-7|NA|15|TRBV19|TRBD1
TGTGCCAGTAAGAAGGACAGGGGCCTAACCTACGAGCAGTACTTC
CASKKDRGLTYEQYF
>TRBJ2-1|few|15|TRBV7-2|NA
TGTGCCAGCAGCTTAAGTCCCAGCTCCTACAATGAGCAGTTCTTC
CASSLSPSSYNEQFF
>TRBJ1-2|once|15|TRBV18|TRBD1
TGTGCCAGCTCCCCCGGGACAGACGCCCTCTATGGCTACACCTTC
CASSPGTDALYGYTF
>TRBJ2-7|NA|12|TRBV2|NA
TGTGCCAGCAGAGCGGACAGCTACGAGCAGTACTTC
CASRADSYEQYF
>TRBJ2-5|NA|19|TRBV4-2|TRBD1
TGTGCCAGCAGCCAAGATCTTTTATTGGGGACAGGGGCCCAAGAGACCCAGTACTTC
CASSQDLLLGTGAQETQYF
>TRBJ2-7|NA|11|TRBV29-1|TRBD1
TGCAGCGCTGGACAGGGCTACGAGCAGTACTTC
CSAGQGYEQYF
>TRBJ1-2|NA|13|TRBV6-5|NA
TGTGCCAGCACCACACGACGGGGCTATGGCTACACCTTC
CASTTRRGYGYTF
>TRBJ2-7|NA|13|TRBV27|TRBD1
TGTGCCAGCAGCCCGGACAGGGCCTACGAGCAGTACTTC
CASSPDRAYEQYF
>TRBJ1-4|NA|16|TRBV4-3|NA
TGCGCCAGCAGCCAAGATTTCGGAGCAACTAATGAAAAACTGTTTTTT
CASSQDFGATNEKLFF
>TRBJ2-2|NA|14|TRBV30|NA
TGTGCCTGGGCCCGGGTTACCGCGGCCGAGGAGCTGTTTTTT
CAWARVTAAEELFF
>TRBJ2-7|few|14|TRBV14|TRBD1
TGTGCCAGCAGCCGGTCGGACAGGGTGGACGAGCAGTACTTC
CASSRSDRVDEQYF
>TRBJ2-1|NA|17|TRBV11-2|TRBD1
TGTGCCAGCAGCTTCGGGTCGGACAGGGGAACCTACAATGAGCAGTTCTTC
CASSFGSDRGTYNEQFF
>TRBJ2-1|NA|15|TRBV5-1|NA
TGCGCCAGCAGCTTGGTGGTGGGAGAGAACAATGAGCAGTTCTTC
CASSLVVGENNEQFF
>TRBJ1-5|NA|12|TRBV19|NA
TGTGCCAGCGGACTTAGCAATCAGCCCCAGCATTTT
CASGLSNQPQHF
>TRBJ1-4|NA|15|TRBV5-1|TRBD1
TGCGCCAGCAGCCCCCTCGGACAGGGAGGTGAAAAACTGTTTTTT
CASSPLGQGGEKLFF
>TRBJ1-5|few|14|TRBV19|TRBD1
TGTGCCAGTAGTGGGACAGTCTTTGGGCAGCCCCAGCATTTT
CASSGTVFGQPQHF
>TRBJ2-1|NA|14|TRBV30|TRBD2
TGTGCCTGGGGGAGGACTAGCGGGAGCGGTGAGCAGTTCTTC
CAWGRTSGSGEQFF
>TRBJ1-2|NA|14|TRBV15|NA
TGTGCCACCAGCAGAGATTTGCAGGGGTATGGCTACACCTTC
CATSRDLQGYGYTF
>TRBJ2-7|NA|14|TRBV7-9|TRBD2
TGTGCCAGCAGCTTCGAGCGGGACCTAGACGAGCAGTACTTC
CASSFERDLDEQYF
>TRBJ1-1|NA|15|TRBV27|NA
TGTGCCAGCAGTTTGGGCCCCCTGTTTGGCACTGAAGCTTTCTTT
CASSLGPLFGTEAFF
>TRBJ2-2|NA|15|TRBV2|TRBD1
TGTGCCAGCCGGAGGACAGGGGTTTACACCGGGGAGCTGTTTTTT
CASRRTGVYTGELFF
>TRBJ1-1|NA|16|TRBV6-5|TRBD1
TGTGCCAGCAGTTCCTCGCGGGGACAGTTGAACACTGAAGCTTTCTTT
CASSSSRGQLNTEAFF
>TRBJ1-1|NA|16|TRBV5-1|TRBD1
TGCGCCAGCAGTAGTACAGGGGGAATAATGAACACTGAAGCTTTCTTT
CASSSTGGIMNTEAFF
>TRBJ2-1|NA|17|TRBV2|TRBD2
TGTGCCAGCAGTTTGGGACTAGCGGGAGGATCCTACAATGAGCAGTTCTTC
CASSLGLAGGSYNEQFF
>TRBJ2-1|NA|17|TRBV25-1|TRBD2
TGTGCCAGCAGTGAATGTCGACTAGCGGGAGCATTTTGCGAGCAGTTCTTC
CASSECRLAGAFCEQFF
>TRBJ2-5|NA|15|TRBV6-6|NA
TGTGCCAGCAGTTCCGTCAGTAGCCATCAAGAGACCCAGTACTTC
CASSSVSSHQETQYF
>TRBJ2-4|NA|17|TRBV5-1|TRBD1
TGCGCCAGCAGCCCAAACCCCAAGACAGGGTTAGTAAACATTCAGTACTTC
CASSPNPKTGLVNIQYF
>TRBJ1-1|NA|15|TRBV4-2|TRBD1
TGTGCCAGCAGCCTCCCGACAGGGACGAACACTGAAGCTTTCTTT
CASSLPTGTNTEAFF
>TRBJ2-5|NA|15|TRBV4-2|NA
TGTGCCAGCAGCCTCCAGTGGGTAGATAGCGAGGTTCGGTACTTC
CASSLQWVDSEVRYF
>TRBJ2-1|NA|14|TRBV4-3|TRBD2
TGCGCCAGCAGCCAAGATTTCCTAGCGGGGGAGCAGTTCTTC
CASSQDFLAGEQFF
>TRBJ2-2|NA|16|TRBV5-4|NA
TGTGCCAGCAGCTTGCAGCCGGGACTTAGAAACGGGGAGCTGTTTTTT
CASSLQPGLRNGELFF
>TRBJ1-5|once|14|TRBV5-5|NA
TGTGCCAGCGGCTTGGGGGACACTAATCAGCCCCAGCATTTT
CASGLGDTNQPQHF
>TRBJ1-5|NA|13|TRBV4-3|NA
TGCGCCAGCAGCAACGACCCTAGACAGCCCCAGCATTTT
CASSNDPRQPQHF
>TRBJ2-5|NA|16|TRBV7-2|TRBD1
TGTGCCAGCAGCTCCCTAAGTGGGCAGGGGGCACAGACCCAGTACTTC
CASSSLSGQGAQTQYF
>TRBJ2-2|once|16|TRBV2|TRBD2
TGTGCCAGCAAGTATGAACTAGCGGGAAGCACCGGGGAGCTGTTTTTT
CASKYELAGSTGELFF
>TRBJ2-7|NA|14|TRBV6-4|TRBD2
TGTGCCAGCAGTGACTCAGGGAGGGCCTACGAGCAGTACTTC
CASSDSGRAYEQYF
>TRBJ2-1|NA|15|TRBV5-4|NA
TGTGCCAGCAGCTTTTTTCTCAGCTCCTACAATGAGCAGTTCTTC
CASSFFLSSYNEQFF
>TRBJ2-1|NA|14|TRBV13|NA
TGTGCCAGCAGCCTCCGACAGGTCCACAATGAGCAGTTCTTC
CASSLRQVHNEQFF
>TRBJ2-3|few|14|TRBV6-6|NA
TGTGCCAGCAGTTACTCTAGCCTCACAGATACGCAGTATTTT
CASSYSSLTDTQYF
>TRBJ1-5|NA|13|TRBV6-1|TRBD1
TGTGCCAGCAGTCGACAGGGAAATCAGCCCCAGCATTTT
CASSRQGNQPQHF